This record covers a single T cell receptor beta chain. This sample is drawn from a study of blood T cell repertoires in COVID-19. Participant reports of clinical history set cohort assignment. Recovered Cohort 3 donors showed two negative PCRs, clearance, or symptom resolution. The repertoire was sequenced with immunoSEQ multiplex PCR; TCRdb's copy has only in-frame clones and lacks some. The repertoire holds 200,000 or so clones, 89% seen once, with 6.5% to 9.5% in the top ten. Germline V gene sequence: CDR1 LNHDA, CDR2 SQIVND (reference sequence). Trimming removed 5 bases at V and 2 bases at J, with 19 bases between. CDR3 length equals 16 residues.

The sequence came from a woman between 18 and 30 years old who had recovered from COVID-19. This chain connects TRBV19 to TRBJ2-7, with TRBD1 as a possible D gene (9 bases). Material for sequencing was PBMCs or T cells enriched from blood (not recorded which). This CDR3 reads CASSSGGGQGPYEQYF. The CDR3 DNA reads TGTGCCAGTAGTTCCGGGGGGGGACAGGGCCCCTACGAGCAGTACTTC. The full variable domain, rest sourced from reference TRBV19 and TRBJ2-7, is DGGITQSPKYLFRKEGQNVTLSCEQNLNHDAMYWYRQDPGQGLRLIYYSQIVNDFQKGDIAEGYSVSREKKESFPLTVTSAQKNPTAFYLCASSSGGGQGPYEQYFGPGTRLTVT.